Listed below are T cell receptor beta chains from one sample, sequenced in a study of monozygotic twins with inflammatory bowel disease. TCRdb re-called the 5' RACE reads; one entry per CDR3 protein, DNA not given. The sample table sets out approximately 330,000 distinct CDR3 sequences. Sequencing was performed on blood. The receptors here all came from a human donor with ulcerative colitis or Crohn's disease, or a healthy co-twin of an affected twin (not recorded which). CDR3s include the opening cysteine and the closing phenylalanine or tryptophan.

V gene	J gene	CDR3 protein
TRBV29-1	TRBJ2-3	CSVRLAGDLDTQYF
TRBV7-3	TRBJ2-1	CASRSDRGYNEQFF
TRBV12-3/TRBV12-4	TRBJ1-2	CASSPAGQAGYTF
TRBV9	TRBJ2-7	CASSVETSGTYEQYF
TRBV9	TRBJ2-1	CASSVSGPSSYNEQFF
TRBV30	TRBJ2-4	CAWATGVENIQYF
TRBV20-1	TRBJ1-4	CSARSNEKLFF
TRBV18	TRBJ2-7	CASATAYEQYF
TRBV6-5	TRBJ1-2	CASSYGTGYTF
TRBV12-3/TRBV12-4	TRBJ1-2	CASRPIRTGYGYTF
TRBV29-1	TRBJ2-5	CSAPFRGGETQYF
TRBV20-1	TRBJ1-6	CSASRGLDSPLHF
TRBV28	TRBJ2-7	CASNPQGNDEQYF
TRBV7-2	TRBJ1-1	CASSPRRGAAFF
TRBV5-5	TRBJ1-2	CASSSQGLNYGYTF
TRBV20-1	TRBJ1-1	CSARLWVQGRGNTEAFF
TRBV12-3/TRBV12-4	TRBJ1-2	CASRLTGGIYGYTF
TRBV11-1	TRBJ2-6	CASGVRRTGHGTLSGANVLTF
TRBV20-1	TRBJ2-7	CSARLQGAYEQYF
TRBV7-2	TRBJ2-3	CATQRIAGDTTDTQYF
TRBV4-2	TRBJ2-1	CASSQGDTGGGYEQFF
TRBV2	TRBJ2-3	CASSEKGLQTDTQYF
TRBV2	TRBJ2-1	CASASGQGVDNEQFF
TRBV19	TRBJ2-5	CASSLNSGGGETQYF
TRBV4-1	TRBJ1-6	CASSQERVYSPLHF
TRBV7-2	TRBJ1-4	CASSLVESGANEKLFF
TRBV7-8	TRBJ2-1	CASSYASGFYNEQFF
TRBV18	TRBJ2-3	CASSPSLGTDTQYF
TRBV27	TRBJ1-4	CASSFRPRGEKLFF
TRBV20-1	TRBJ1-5	CSAGPRSGNQHF
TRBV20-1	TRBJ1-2	CSASTGDLLWGYTF
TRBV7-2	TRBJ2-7	CASSLAPSGYEQYF
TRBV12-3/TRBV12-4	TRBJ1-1	CASSLAPAGMNTEAFF
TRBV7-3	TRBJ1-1	CASRQDPNTEAFF
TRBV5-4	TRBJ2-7	CASSLGQDGYEQYF
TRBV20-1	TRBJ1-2	CSAQAEANYGYTF
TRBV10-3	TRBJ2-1	CAISGRGEQFF
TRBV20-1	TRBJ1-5	CSAVPRGPSNQPQHF
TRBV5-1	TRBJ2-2	CASRANSGAPGELFF
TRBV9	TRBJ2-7	CASSGRAGQFYEQYF
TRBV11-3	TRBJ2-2	CASSLGRVNTGELFF
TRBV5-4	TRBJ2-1	CASSNPQNSYNEQFF
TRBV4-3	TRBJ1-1	CASSQDSTDTEAFF
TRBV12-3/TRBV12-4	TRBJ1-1	CASTGDRRSYTEAFF
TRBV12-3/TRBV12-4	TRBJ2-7	CASSSPPEFSYEQYF
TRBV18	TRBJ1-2	CASSPSQGHGYTF
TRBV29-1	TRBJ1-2	CSVEGTGGDNLYGYTF
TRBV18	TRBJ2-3	CASSPGGEGDTQYF
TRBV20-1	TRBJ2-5	CSAKIPGQSAETQYF
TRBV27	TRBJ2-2	CASSLPSTENTGELFF
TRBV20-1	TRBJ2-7	CSARGTSGGQVYEQYF
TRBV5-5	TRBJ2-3	CASSLGRDSTDTQYF
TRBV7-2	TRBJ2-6	CASSRRGGANVLTF
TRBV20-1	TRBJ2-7	CSARELAGAHEQYF
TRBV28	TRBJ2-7	CASSDKGQPYEQYF
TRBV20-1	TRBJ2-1	CSARPAYNEQFF
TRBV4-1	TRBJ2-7	CASSQDPGHSYEQYF
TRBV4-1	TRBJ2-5	CASSSAGGYFQETQYF
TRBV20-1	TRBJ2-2	CSARNLMGLPSGELFF
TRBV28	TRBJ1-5	CASSLPGFKPQHF